The next 8 T cell receptor beta chains were all read from a single sample in a study of blood T cell repertoires in COVID-19. TCRdb's table, derived via immunoSEQ multiplex PCR, lists solely in-frame clones and lacks some. Of a few hundred thousand clones listed, roughly 90% are singletons. The sequenced sample was PBMCs or T cells enriched from blood (not recorded which). The source of these receptors is a woman younger than 45 who had recovered from COVID-19.

The J gene is TRBJ2-2, the V gene TRBV6-2 or TRBV6-3; 8 nucleotides agree with TRBD2. With 5 bases clipped from V and 6 bases from J, the junction kept 5 bases outside the gene matches. The CDR3 covers 14 residues. Germline values: CDR1 MNHEY, CDR2 SVGEGT. This CDR3 is CASSMTGGPGELFF. The CDR3 DNA sequence: TGTGCCAGCAGTATGACGGGGGGGCCCGGGGAGCTGTTTTTT.

The chain links TRBV28 to TRBJ1-2; TRBD1 might be the D (5 bases). The CDR3 sequence is 14 residues long. V was cut by 5 bases and J by 7 bases, with 17 bases left in between. Germline lookup yields CDR1 MDHEN and CDR2 SYDVKM. CDR3 region: CASSNGGDYSGYTF. CDR3 DNA: TGTGCCAGCAGTAATGGGGGGGACTATAGTGGCTACACCTTC.

The chain joins TRBV7-8 to TRBJ1-1; 7 bases align to TRBD1. Germline V CDR1 and CDR2: SGHVS, FQNEAQ. The CDR3 is 12 amino acids. Trimming at V came to 5 bases and at J to 8 bases, leaving 5 bases not matched to a gene. The chain's CDR3 is CASSPTGLEAFF. DNA for the CDR3: TGTGCCAGCAGCCCGACAGGGTTGGAAGCTTTCTTT.

The chain has TRBV4-1 and TRBJ2-3; 7 bases line up with TRBD2. V gave up 1 base and J gave up 4 bases; unmatched junction bases: 17. The CDR3 spans 19 residues. CDR1 MGHRA and CDR2 YSYEKL come from the germline V gene. CDR3 loop: CASSQAFLRVREVADTQYF. The CDR3, as DNA: TGCGCCAGCAGCCAAGCGTTCCTCAGGGTACGGGAGGTTGCAGATACGCAGTATTTT.

CDR3 in amino acids: CASSSDPGLNTGELFF. Written as DNA, the CDR3 is TGTGCCAGCAGCTCCGACCCCGGACTTAACACCGGGGAGCTGTTTTTT. The rearrangement joins TRBV5-4 to TRBJ2-2, with D maybe TRBD2 (5 bases). Germline V CDR1 and CDR2: SGHNT, YYREEE (reference sequence). The V gene lost 3 bases and the J gene lost 2 bases, with 14 bases spanning the gap. This CDR3 is 16 amino acids long.

The chain links TRBV5-1 to TRBJ2-3; TRBD2 agrees at 12 bases. Germline V gene data show CDR1 as SGHRS and CDR2 as YFSETQ. V lost 1 base to trimming and J lost 1 base; unmatched junction nucleotides: 10. This CDR3 spans 19 amino acids. The CDR3 coding sequence is TGCGCCAGCAGCTTGTCTCCTAGCGGGAGGGGCGCGGGCACAGATACGCAGTATTTT. As protein: CASSLSPSGRGAGTDTQYF. Full variable domain (missing parts from reference TRBV5-1 and TRBJ2-3): KAGVTQTPRYLIKTRGQQVTLSCSPISGHRSVSWYQQTPGQGLQFLFEYFSETQRNKGNFPGRFSGRQFSNSRSEMNVSTLELGDSALYLCASSLSPSGRGAGTDTQYFGPGTRLTVL.

V gene TRBV7-2 combines with J gene TRBJ1-5; 8 bases match TRBD1. The CDR3 has 14 amino acids. J was trimmed by 4 bases and V by 3 bases; bases with no gene match: 2. Germline V lookup: CDR1 SGHTA, CDR2 FQGNSA. CDR3 sequence: CASSFRTGNQPQHF. As DNA, the CDR3 is TGTGCCAGCAGCTTCAGGACAGGGAATCAGCCCCAGCATTTT. Full variable domain (remainder filled in from reference TRBV7-2 and TRBJ1-5): GAGVSQSPSNKVTEKGKDVELRCDPISGHTALYWYRQSLGQGLEFLIYFQGNSAPDKSGLPSDRFSAERTGGSVSTLTIQRTQQEDSAVYLCASSFRTGNQPQHFGDGTRLSIL.

This rearrangement joins TRBV4-3 to TRBJ2-1; TRBD2 might be the D (5 bases). The V end lost 0 bases, the J end lost 8 bases, and 11 bases lay between the germline ends. In germline, CDR1 is LGHNA, CDR2 YSLEER. The CDR3 loop spans 14 amino acids. This chain's CDR3 is CASSQDGGRDEQFF. The CDR3 DNA is TGCGCCAGCAGCCAAGATGGAGGCCGGGATGAGCAGTTCTTC.